This T cell receptor (beta chain) was profiled in a study of OX40 agonist ivuxolimab in advanced cancers. Study-level findings and limits: Relatively little clonal expansion, among the lowest observed, appeared in partial responders at 0.1-3.0 mg/kg.

This table comes from immunoSEQ multiplex PCR, and its TCRdb copy is limited to in-frame clones, with some not included. The data show approximately 56,000 clones, approximately 91% seen once. Comments on this clone: Its antigen is currently unknown.

Source: CD4+ or CD8+ T cells sorted from blood, taken in a trial of the OX40 agonist ivuxolimab. This TCR was recovered from an adult with an advanced solid tumor such as melanoma, head and neck, liver or kidney cancer.

CDR3 protein: CASSFPPLTSGGTTSTDTQYF. DNA of the CDR3: TGTGCCAGCAGCTTCCCTCCTTTGACTAGCGGGGGTACCACTAGCACAGATACGCAGTATTTT. The V gene is TRBV7-8, the J gene TRBJ2-3; 12 bases fit TRBD2. The CDR3 is 21 residues long. Trimming cost V 3 bases and J 0 bases; bases outside gene matches: 16. CDR1 and CDR2 (germline): SGHVS, FQNEAQ.